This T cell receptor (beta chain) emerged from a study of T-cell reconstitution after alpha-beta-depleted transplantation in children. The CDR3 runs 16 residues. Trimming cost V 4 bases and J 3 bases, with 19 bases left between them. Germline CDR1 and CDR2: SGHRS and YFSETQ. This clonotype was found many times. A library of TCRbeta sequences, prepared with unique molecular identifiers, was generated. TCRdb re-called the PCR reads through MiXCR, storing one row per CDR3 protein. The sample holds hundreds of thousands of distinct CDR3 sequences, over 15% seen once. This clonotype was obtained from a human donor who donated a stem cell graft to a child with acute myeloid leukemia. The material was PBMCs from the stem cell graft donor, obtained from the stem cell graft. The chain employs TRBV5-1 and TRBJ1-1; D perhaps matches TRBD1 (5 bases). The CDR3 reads CASSQNIAGRDTEAFF. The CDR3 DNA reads TGCGCCAGCAGCCAAAATATCGCGGGGCGGGACACTGAAGCTTTCTTT. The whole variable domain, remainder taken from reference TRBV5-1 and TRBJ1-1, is KAGVTQTPRYLIKTRGQQVTLSCSPISGHRSVSWYQQTPGQGLQFLFEYFSETQRNKGNFPGRFSGRQFSNSRSEMNVSTLELGDSALYLCASSQNIAGRDTEAFFGQGTRLTVV.